Listed here are 24 T cell receptor beta chains from one sample, sequenced in a study of PD-L1 blockade in urothelial cancer. Using immunoSEQ multiplex PCR, the repertoire was profiled, and TCRdb retains in-frame clones only, with some absent. The sample records 100,000 to 150,000 clones, 70% to 85% being singletons. As for time point: pretreatment peripheral blood. The sample in question was PBMCs, obtained around atezolizumab (anti-PD-L1) treatment. These receptors all come from a man aged 50 to 59 with urothelial cancer.

The chain uses TRBV9 and TRBJ2-3, with 12 bases identical to TRBD2. V was clipped by 0 bases and J by 0 bases; unmatched bases: 11. The CDR3 sequence is 20 residues long. Germline values: CDR1 SGDLS, CDR2 YYNGEE. CDR3 amino acids: CASSVGTTSGRITSTDTQYF. Written as DNA, the CDR3 is TGTGCCAGCAGCGTAGGGACTACTAGCGGGAGGATCACTAGCACAGATACGCAGTATTTT.

V and J are TRBV27 and TRBJ1-4, with D possibly TRBD1 on 6 matching bases. The V gene's germline CDR1 is MNHEY and CDR2 SMNVEV (reference sequence). The CDR3 contains 14 residues. Trimming removed 5 bases from V and 6 bases from J, with 13 bases in between. The CDR3 here is CASSLVGAYEKLFF. DNA of the CDR3: TGTGCCAGCAGTCTGGTGGGGGCGTATGAAAAACTGTTTTTT.

To note about this clone: An end of the junction differs from the germline gene, which may be a read error. J is TRBJ1-2 and V is TRBV18; D not certain. The CDR3 contains 15 residues. CDR1 KGHSH and CDR2 LQKENI come from the germline V gene. CDR3 nucleotide sequence: TGTGCCAGCTCACACGTTCGCCGAGCGGACTATGGCTACATCTTC. Translated: CASSHVRRADYGYIF. The full variable domain, its missing parts supplied by reference TRBV18 and TRBJ1-2, is NAGVMQNPRHLVRRRGQEARLRCSPMKGHSHVYWYRQLPEEGLKFMVYLQKENIIDESGMPKERFSAEFPKEGPSILRIQQVVRGDSAAYFCASSHVRRADYGYIFGSGTRLTVV.

Concerning this clone: The same CDR3 is also encoded by other DNA sequences in this sample. The CDR3 coding sequence is TGTGCCATCAGTCCGAGCTCCTACAATGAGCAGTTCTTC. As protein: CAISPSSYNEQFF. The V gene is TRBV10-3, the J gene TRBJ2-1, with D hard to call. V was shortened by 5 bases and J by 0 bases, with 5 bases between the two germline ends. CDR3 length equals 13 residues. CDR1 and CDR2 (germline): ENHRY, SYGVKD.

The rearrangement links TRBV10-2 to TRBJ2-7; TRBD1 matches 7 bases. V lost 6 bases and J lost 4; bases outside the gene matches: 15. The V gene's germline CDR1 is WSHSY and CDR2 SAAADI. The CDR3 has 16 residues. CDR3 residues: CASSRGGSVERYEQYF. The CDR3 DNA sequence: TGCGCCAGCAGCCGAGGGGGCTCCGTAGAGCGTTACGAGCAGTACTTC.

The genes are TRBV28 and TRBJ2-1; 11 nucleotides align to TRBD2. The CDR3 loop spans 16 amino acids. CDR1 MDHEN and CDR2 SYDVKM come from the germline V gene. V was clipped by 3 bases and J by 3 bases; unmatched bases: 4. Written as DNA, the CDR3 is TGTGCCAGCAGTTTCACTAGCGGGAGTTACTACAATGAGCAGTTCTTC. Translating gives CASSFTSGSYYNEQFF.

The chain combines TRBV28 with TRBJ1-1; 10 nucleotides align to TRBD1. The CDR3 loop spans 15 amino acids. Unmatched junction bases numbered 8, after V lost 6 bases and J lost 4 bases. The germline V gene encodes CDR1 MDHEN and CDR2 SYDVKM. CDR3 in DNA: TGTGCCAGCAGCTCAACTAGGACAGGGGGCACTGAAGCTTTCTTT. Residues: CASSSTRTGGTEAFF.

The chain is built from TRBV9 and TRBJ2-7; no firm D call. The V end lost 0 bases, the J end lost 5 bases, and 9 bases lay between the germline ends. CDR1 is SGDLS and CDR2 is YYNGEE in the germline V gene. The CDR3 covers 13 residues. The CDR3 coding sequence is TGTGCCAGCAGCGTAGTAGGCGGAAACGAGCAGTACTTC. Protein: CASSVVGGNEQYF. Combining the CDR3 with reference TRBV9 and TRBJ2-7 gives the whole variable domain DSGVTQTPKHLITATGQRVTLRCSPRSGDLSVYWYQQSLDQGLQFLIQYYNGEERAKGNILERFSAQQFPDLHSELNLSSLELGDSALYFCASSVVGGNEQYFGPGTRLTVT.

V usage is TRBV28 and J usage is TRBJ2-1; perhaps TRBD1 as D (6 bases). The CDR3 has 14 amino acids. The germline V and J ends were trimmed by 6 bases and 4 bases, with 13 bases remaining between them. CDR1 and CDR2 (germline): MDHEN, SYDVKM. This chain's CDR3 is CASRLDSLYNEQFF. The CDR3 DNA is TGTGCCAGCAGGCTGGACAGCCTATACAATGAGCAGTTCTTC.

The chain recombines TRBV5-1 with TRBJ2-2; TRBD1 matches at 7 bases. Germline loops: CDR1 SGHRS, CDR2 YFSETQ. J was trimmed by 0 bases and V by 2 bases; bases with no gene match: 4. The CDR3 contains 16 residues. CDR3 nucleotide sequence: TGCGCCAGCAGCTTCCGACAGGGAGCGAACACCGGGGAGCTGTTTTTT. Translating gives CASSFRQGANTGELFF. The full variable domain, its missing parts supplied by reference TRBV5-1 and TRBJ2-2, is KAGVTQTPRYLIKTRGQQVTLSCSPISGHRSVSWYQQTPGQGLQFLFEYFSETQRNKGNFPGRFSGRQFSNSRSEMNVSTLELGDSALYLCASSFRQGANTGELFFGEGSRLTVL.

The chain couples TRBV28 to TRBJ1-5, with D unclear. The CDR3 is 14 amino acids. V dropped 6 bases and J dropped 0 bases, with 9 bases sitting between them. From germline, CDR1 is MDHEN and CDR2 SYDVKM. CDR3 sequence: CASSLRISNQPQHF. The DNA for the CDR3 is TGTGCCAGCAGCCTCCGTATTAGCAATCAGCCCCAGCATTTT.

The V gene is TRBV6-1, the J gene TRBJ2-3, with no clear D. This CDR3 is built from 12 residues. Trimming cost V 3 bases and J 6 bases, with 7 bases left between them. From germline, CDR1 is MNHNS and CDR2 SASEGT. The CDR3 spells CASSESKDTQYF. As DNA, the CDR3 is TGTGCCAGCAGTGAGAGTAAGGATACGCAGTATTTT.

This clone showed up just a few times. The chain has TRBV7-3 and TRBJ2-7; 7 bases map to TRBD1. Germline CDR1 is SGHTA and CDR2 is FQGTGA. Trimming at V came to 2 bases and at J to 1 base, leaving 8 bases not matched to a gene. CDR3 length: 16 residues. CDR3 sequence reads: CASSLVGAGGSYEQYF. The CDR3 DNA reads TGTGCCAGCAGCTTAGTTGGGGCAGGGGGATCCTACGAGCAGTACTTC.

The chain has TRBV7-3 and TRBJ2-5; 7 bases fit TRBD2. CDR1 is SGHTA, CDR2 FQGTGA, per germline. The CDR3 is made up of 15 amino acids. V gave up 2 bases and J gave up 4 bases; unmatched junction bases: 7. The CDR3 region has the DNA TGTGCCAGCAGCTTAGATGGGACTAATGGAGAGACCCAGTACTTC. Translated, it gives CASSLDGTNGETQYF.

This rearrangement joins TRBV18 to TRBJ1-6; 10 positions match TRBD1. The V and J ends lost 5 bases and 10 bases, in that order; junction bases with no gene match: 5. The CDR3 loop spans 14 amino acids. Germline lookup yields CDR1 KGHSH and CDR2 LQKENI. Here the CDR3 reads CASSEDRGGSPLHF. In nucleotides, the CDR3 is TGTGCCAGCTCAGAGGACAGGGGGGGATCACCCCTCCACTTT.

In DNA, the CDR3 is TGTGCCAGCAGCTTAGTATCCATGAGCTCCTATAATTCACCCCTCCACTTT. Translation gives CASSLVSMSSYNSPLHF. The rearrangement uses TRBV7-9 and TRBJ1-6; no clear D. Per germline, CDR1 SEHNR and CDR2 FQNEAQ (reference sequence). Trimming took off 1 base at V and 0 bases at J, with 10 bases between the two ends. This CDR3 is 17 amino acids long.

The genes are TRBV19 and TRBJ2-6, with D uncertain. Germline CDR1 reads LNHDA; CDR2 reads SQIVND (reference sequence). The V end was cut by 5 bases, the J end by 1 base, with 3 bases between. The CDR3 extends over 13 amino acids. The CDR3, as DNA: TGTGCCAGTAGTTCGTCTGGGGCCAACGTCCTGACTTTC. The encoded protein is CASSSSGANVLTF.

The chain has TRBV5-1 and TRBJ2-7; D not certain. With 2 bases removed from V and 1 base from J, the gap between germline ends came to 10 bases. This CDR3 region has 14 residues. Looked up from germline, CDR1 is SGHRS and CDR2 is YFSETQ. For the CDR3, the DNA is TGCGCCAGCAGCTTAACGGCCGGGTCCTACGAGCAGTACTTC. It encodes CASSLTAGSYEQYF. The full variable domain, completed using reference TRBV5-1 and TRBJ2-7, is KAGVTQTPRYLIKTRGQQVTLSCSPISGHRSVSWYQQTPGQGLQFLFEYFSETQRNKGNFPGRFSGRQFSNSRSEMNVSTLELGDSALYLCASSLTAGSYEQYFGPGTRLTVT.

V gene TRBV19 combines with J gene TRBJ1-5; 8 bases align to TRBD1. V gave up 8 bases and J gave up 1 base; unmatched junction bases: 4. The CDR3 has 14 amino acids. Germline V gene sequence: CDR1 LNHDA, CDR2 SQIVND (reference sequence). The CDR3 bases are TGTGCCAGTGCAAGGACAGGGAGCAATCAGCCCCAGCATTTT. Translated: CASARTGSNQPQHF.

This clone has a single count. Within the sample, other DNA sequences also encode this same CDR3. This rearrangement joins TRBV6-1 to TRBJ2-2; D not certain. Trimming stripped 7 bases from V and 6 bases from J, with 9 bases between. CDR3 length: 12 amino acids. Germline V lookup: CDR1 MNHNS, CDR2 SASEGT. The CDR3 loop reads CASTEGAGELFF. CDR3 DNA: TGTGCCAGCACCGAAGGAGCCGGGGAGCTGTTTTTT.

The gene calls are TRBV6-1 and TRBJ1-5, with D tentatively TRBD1 (5 bases). In germline, CDR1 is MNHNS, CDR2 SASEGT. The CDR3 is 14 residues long. The germline V and J ends were trimmed by 4 bases and 4 bases, with 11 bases remaining between them. In DNA, the CDR3 is TGTGCCAGCAGTGGGAAGGGGCTGAATCAGCCCCAGCATTTT. Translation: CASSGKGLNQPQHF.

The rearrangement links TRBV4-1 to TRBJ2-5; TRBD2 aligns across 7 bases. The junction had 13 bases not matched to a gene; V was cut back by 4 bases and J by 5 bases. Germline assignment: CDR1 MGHRA and CDR2 YSYEKL. The length of the CDR3 is 16 residues. CDR3: CASSPTAGERQETQYF. The DNA for the CDR3 is TGCGCCAGCAGCCCGACGGCGGGGGAGAGACAGGAGACCCAGTACTTC.

V gene TRBV2 combines with J gene TRBJ2-1; 11 bases match TRBD2. CDR3 length: 14 amino acids. From germline, CDR1 is SNHLY and CDR2 FYNNEI. Unmatched junction bases numbered 7, after V lost 6 bases and J lost 9 bases. CDR3 protein: CASRGTSGLGEQFF. Here the CDR3 DNA reads TGTGCCAGCAGGGGGACTAGCGGTCTTGGTGAGCAGTTCTTC.

This chain links TRBV30 with TRBJ1-2; 7 nucleotides match TRBD1. V lost 3 bases to trimming and J lost 5 bases; unmatched junction nucleotides: 9. CDR3 length: 14 amino acids. Germline V gene data show CDR1 as GTSNPN and CDR2 as SVGIG (reference sequence). The CDR3 bases are TGTGCCTGGAGCTCTCCGGGACAGCTATATGGCTACACCTTC. This codes for CAWSSPGQLYGYTF.